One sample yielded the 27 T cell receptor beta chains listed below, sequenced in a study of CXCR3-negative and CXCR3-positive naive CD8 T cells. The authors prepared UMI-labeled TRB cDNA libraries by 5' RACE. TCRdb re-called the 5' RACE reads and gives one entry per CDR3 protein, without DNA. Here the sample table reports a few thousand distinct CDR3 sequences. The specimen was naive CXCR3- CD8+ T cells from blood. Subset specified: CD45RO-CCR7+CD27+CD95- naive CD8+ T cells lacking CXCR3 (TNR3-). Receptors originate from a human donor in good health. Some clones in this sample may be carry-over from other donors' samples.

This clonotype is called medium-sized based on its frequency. The CDR3: CASSEGTAWFF. This chain joins TRBV6-4 and TRBJ2-1; TCRdb's D call of TRBD1 is untestable without DNA. The germline CDR1 and CDR2 sequences are MRHNA and SNTAGT. This CDR3 contains 11 residues.

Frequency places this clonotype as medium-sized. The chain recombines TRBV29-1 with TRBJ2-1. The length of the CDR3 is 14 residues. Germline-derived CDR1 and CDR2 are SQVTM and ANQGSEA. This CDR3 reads CSVGVGFSYNEQFF.

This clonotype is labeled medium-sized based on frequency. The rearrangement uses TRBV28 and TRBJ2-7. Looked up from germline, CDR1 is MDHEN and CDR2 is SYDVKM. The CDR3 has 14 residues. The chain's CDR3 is CATRETHGSYEQYF.

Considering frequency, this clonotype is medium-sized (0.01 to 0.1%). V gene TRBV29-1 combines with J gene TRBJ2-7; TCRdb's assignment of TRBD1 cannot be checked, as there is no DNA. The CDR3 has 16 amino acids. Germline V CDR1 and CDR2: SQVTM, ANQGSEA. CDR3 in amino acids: CSVADRGRGPRWEQYF.

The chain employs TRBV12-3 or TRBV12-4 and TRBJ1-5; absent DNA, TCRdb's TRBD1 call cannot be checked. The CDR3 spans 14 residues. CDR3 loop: CASSSTGGLQPQHF.

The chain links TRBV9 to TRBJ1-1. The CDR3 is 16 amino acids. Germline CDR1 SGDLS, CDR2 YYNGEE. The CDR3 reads CASSVGGGGQNTEAFF.

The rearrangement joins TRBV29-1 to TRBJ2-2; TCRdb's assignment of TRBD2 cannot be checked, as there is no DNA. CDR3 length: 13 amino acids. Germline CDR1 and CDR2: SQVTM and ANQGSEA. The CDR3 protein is CSLKEDNTGELFF.

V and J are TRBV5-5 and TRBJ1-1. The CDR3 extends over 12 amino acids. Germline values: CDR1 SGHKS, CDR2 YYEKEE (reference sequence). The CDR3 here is CASSLLDTEAFF.

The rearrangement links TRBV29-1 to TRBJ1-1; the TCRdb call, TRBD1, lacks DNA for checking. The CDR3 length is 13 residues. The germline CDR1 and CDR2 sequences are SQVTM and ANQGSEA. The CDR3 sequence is CSVGAGQYAEAFF.

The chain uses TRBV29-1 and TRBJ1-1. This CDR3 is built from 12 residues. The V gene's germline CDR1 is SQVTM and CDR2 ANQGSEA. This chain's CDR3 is CSVAGANTEAFF.

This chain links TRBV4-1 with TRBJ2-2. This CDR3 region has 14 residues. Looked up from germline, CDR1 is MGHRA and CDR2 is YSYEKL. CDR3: CASSQIASTGELFF.

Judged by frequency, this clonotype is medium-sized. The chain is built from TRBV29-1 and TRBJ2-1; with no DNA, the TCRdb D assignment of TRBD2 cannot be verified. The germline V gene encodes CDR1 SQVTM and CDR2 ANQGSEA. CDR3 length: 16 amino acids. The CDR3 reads CSVELVAGGRVNEQFF.

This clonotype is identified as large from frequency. CDR3: CASSLGGSTEAFF. The chain employs TRBV5-6 and TRBJ1-1; as DNA is missing, the TRBD1 call by TCRdb cannot be tested. Germline CDR1 SGHDT, CDR2 YYEEEE. The CDR3 loop spans 13 amino acids.

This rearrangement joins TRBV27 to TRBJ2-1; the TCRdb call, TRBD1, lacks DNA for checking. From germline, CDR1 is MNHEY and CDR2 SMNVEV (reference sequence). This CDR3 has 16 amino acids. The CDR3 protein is CASSEEGQGIYNEQFF.

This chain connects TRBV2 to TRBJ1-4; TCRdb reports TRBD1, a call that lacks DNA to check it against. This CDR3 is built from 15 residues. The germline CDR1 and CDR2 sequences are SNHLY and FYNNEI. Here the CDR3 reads CASRPDRAANEKLFF.

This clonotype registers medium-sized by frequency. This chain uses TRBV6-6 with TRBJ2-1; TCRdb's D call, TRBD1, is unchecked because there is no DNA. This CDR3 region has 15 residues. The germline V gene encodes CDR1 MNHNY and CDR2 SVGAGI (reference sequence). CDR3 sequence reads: CASSPLAGVYNEQFF.

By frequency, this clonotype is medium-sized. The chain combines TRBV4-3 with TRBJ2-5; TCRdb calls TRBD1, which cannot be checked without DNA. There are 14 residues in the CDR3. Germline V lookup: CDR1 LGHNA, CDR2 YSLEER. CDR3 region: CASSPGGGQETQYF.

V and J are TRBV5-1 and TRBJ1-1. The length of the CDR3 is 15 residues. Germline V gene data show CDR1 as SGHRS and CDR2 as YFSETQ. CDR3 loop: CASSLSRAMNTEAFF.

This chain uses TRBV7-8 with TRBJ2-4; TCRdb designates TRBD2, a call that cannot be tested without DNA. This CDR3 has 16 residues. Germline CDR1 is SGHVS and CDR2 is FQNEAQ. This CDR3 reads CASSLAEGLFGNIQYF.

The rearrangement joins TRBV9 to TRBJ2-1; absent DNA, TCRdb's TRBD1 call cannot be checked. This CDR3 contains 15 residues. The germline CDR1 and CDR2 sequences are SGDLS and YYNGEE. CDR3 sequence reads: CASSPRTGGYNEQFF.

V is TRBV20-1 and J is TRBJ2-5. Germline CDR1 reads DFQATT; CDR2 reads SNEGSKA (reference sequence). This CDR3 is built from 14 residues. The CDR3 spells CSARVWLAEETQYF.

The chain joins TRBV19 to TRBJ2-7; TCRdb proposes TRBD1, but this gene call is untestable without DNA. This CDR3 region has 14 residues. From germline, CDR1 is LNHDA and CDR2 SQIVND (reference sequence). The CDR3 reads CASSTLGPTYEQYF.

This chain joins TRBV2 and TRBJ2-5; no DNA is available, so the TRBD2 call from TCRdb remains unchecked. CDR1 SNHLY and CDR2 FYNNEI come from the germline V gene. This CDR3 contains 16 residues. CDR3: CASSPRGLLAEETQYF.

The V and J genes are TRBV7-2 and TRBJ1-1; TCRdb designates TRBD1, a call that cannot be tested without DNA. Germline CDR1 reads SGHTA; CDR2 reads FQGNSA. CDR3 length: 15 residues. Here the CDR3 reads CASSLMDRGATEAFF.

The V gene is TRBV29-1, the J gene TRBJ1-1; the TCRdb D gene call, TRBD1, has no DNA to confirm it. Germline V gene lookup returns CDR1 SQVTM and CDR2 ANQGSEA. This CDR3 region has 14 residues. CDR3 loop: CSVESGQLNTEAFF. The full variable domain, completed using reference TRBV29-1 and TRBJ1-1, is SAVISQKPSRDICQRGTSLTIQCQVDSQVTMMFWYRQQPGQSLTLIATANQGSEATYESGFVIDKFPISRPNLTFSTLTVSNMSPEDSSIYLCSVESGQLNTEAFFGQGTRLTVV.

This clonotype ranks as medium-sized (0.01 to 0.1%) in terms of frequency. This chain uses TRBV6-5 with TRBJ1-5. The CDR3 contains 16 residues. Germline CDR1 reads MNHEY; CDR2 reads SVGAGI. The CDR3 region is CASSPQWGKGNQPQHF.

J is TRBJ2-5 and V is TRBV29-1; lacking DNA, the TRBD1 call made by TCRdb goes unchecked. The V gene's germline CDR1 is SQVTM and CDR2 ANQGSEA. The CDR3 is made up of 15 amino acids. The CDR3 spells CSVEKQGAGQETQYF.